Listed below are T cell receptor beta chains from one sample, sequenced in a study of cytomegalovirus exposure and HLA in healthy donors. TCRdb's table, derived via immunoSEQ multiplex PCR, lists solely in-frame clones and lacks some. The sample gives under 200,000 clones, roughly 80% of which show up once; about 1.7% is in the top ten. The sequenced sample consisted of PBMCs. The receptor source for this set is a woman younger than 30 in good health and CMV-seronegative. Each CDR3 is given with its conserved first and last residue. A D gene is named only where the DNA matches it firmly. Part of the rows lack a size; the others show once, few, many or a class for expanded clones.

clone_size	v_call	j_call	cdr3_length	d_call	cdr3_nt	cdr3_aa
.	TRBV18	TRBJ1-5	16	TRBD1	TGTGCCAGCTCACCATGGCCAGGGGGCGGGGATCAGCCCCAGCATTTT	CASSPWPGGGDQPQHF
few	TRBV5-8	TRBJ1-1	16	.	TGTGCCAGCAGCTTGGGCCGGGTGGTTATGAACACTGAAGCTTTCTTT	CASSLGRVVMNTEAFF
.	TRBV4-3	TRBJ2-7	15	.	TGCGCCAGCAGCCAAGACCAGGAACAACCCTACGAGCAGTACTTC	CASSQDQEQPYEQYF
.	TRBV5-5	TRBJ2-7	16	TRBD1	TGTGCCAGCAGCACCTACAGGGGTCGTGTTCCGGGGGAGCAGTACTTC	CASSTYRGRVPGEQYF
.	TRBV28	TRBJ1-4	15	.	TGTGCCAGCAGTCTGGACAGTGCAACTAATGAAAAACTGTTTTTT	CASSLDSATNEKLFF
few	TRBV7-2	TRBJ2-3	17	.	TGTGCCAGCAGCCAAGAGGGGGGGCAGGGGAGGGGAGATACGCAGTATTTT	CASSQEGGQGRGDTQYF
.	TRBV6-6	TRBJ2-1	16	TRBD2	TGTGCCAGCAGGCGATCGGGACTAGTCTCCTACAATGAGCAGTTCTTC	CASRRSGLVSYNEQFF
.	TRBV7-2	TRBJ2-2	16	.	TGTGCCAGCAGCTTAGAGGCTAGCAGCCGCACCGGGGAGCTGTTTTTT	CASSLEASSRTGELFF
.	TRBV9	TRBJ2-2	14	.	TGTGCCAGCAGCGGCCTAGTGAACACCGGGGAGCTGTTTTTT	CASSGLVNTGELFF
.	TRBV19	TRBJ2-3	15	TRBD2	TGTGCCAGTAGTATCGGACTAGCGCTTTCAGATACGCAGTATTTT	CASSIGLALSDTQYF
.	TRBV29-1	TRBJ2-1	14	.	TGCAGCGCCGAGGGTCTGGGGGGAAGTGGTGAGCAGTTCTTC	CSAEGLGGSGEQFF
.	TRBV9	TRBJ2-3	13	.	TGTGCCAGCAGCATCCAGTGGACAGATACGCAGTATTTT	CASSIQWTDTQYF
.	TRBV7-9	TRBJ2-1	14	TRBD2	TGTTCCAGCAGCTTGCTACTAGCGGGAGGGGAGCAGTTCTTC	CSSSLLLAGGEQFF
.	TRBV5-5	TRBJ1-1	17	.	TGTGCCAGCAGCCCTCACCGGGGGGGGGTCGGGAACACTGAAGCTTTCTTT	CASSPHRGGVGNTEAFF
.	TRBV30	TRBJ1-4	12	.	TGTGCCTGGAGTGTACCCGGGGGAAAACTGTTTTTT	CAWSVPGGKLFF